This note documents a single T cell receptor (beta chain) sequence. This entry comes from a study of radiotherapy plus CTLA-4 blockade in lung cancer. V was trimmed by 3 bases and J by 15 bases, leaving 12 bases between them. The germline V gene encodes CDR1 LNHNV and CDR2 YYDKDF (reference sequence). CDR3 size: 11 residues. Clones were read by immunoSEQ multiplex PCR, and TCRdb kept only the in-frame ones, dropping some. This table has 55,000 to 85,000 clones, 76% appearing once. This TCR was sampled from a human donor with non-small cell lung cancer whose response to radiotherapy plus ipilimumab could not be evaluated. Some clones in this sample may be carry-over from other donors' samples. Material: peripheral blood, obtained from a patient treated with radiotherapy plus ipilimumab. The chain links TRBV15 to TRBJ2-1; D may be TRBD1 (6 bases). The DNA of the CDR3 is TGTGCCACCAGCAGTACAGGGAACAGGTTCTTC. The encoded protein is CATSSTGNRFF. The full variable domain, with the rest looked up from reference TRBV15 and TRBJ2-1, is DAMVIQNPRYQVTQFGKPVTLSCSQTLNHNVMYWYQQKSSQAPKLLFHYYDKDFNNEADTPDNFQSRRPNTSFCFLDIRSPGLGDTAMYLCATSSTGNRFFGPGTRLTVL.